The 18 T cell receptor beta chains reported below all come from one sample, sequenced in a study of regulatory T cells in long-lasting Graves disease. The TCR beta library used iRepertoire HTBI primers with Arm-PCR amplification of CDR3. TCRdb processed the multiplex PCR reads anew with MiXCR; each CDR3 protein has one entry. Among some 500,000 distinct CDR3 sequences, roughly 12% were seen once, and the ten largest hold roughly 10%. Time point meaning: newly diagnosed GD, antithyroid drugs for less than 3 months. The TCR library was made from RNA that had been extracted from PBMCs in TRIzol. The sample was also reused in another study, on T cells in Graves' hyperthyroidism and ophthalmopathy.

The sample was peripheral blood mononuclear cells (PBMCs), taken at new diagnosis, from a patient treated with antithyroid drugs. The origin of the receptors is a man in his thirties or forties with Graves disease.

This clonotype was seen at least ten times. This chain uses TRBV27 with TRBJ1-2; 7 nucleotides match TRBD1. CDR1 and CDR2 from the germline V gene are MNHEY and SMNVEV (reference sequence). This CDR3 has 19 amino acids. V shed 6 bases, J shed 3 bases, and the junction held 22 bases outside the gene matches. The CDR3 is CASSHLTKTLTGPYYGYTF. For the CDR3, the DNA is TGTGCCAGCAGCCACCTCACTAAGACATTGACAGGGCCCTACTATGGCTACACCTTC.

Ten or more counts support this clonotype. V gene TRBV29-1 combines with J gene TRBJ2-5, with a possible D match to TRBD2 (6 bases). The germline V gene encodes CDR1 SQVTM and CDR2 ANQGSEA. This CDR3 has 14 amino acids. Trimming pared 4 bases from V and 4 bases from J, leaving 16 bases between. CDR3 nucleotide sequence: TGCAGCGTTGTTGGCCTAGCGTACGGAGAGACCCAGTACTTC. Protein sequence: CSVVGLAYGETQYF.

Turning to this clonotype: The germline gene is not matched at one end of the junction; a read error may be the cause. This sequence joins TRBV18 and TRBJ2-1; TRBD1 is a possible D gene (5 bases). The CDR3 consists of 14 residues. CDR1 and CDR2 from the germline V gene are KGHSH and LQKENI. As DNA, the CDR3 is TGTGCCAGCTCACCGCAGGGTCTCCTCCTTGAGCAGTCCTTC. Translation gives CASSPQGLLLEQSF.

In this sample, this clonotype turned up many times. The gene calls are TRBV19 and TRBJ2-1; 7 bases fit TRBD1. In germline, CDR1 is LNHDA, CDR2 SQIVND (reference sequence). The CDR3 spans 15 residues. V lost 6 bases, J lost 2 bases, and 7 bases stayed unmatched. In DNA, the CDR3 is TGTGCCAGTAGAGTTCCGGGACAGACCTACAATGAGCAGTTCTTC. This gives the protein CASRVPGQTYNEQFF.

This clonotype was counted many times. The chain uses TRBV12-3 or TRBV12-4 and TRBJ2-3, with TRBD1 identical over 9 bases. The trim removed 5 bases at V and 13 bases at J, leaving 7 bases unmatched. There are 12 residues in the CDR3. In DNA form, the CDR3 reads TGTGCCAGCAGTATCGGACAGGGGAAAGAGTATTTT. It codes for CASSIGQGKEYF.

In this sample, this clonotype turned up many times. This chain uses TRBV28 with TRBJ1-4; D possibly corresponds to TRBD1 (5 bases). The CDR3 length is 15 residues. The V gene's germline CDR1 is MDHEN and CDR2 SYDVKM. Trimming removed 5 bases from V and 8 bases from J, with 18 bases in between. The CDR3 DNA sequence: TGTGCCAGCAGTCGGGGGGGAGGGATAGACGAAAAACTGTTTTTT. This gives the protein CASSRGGGIDEKLFF.

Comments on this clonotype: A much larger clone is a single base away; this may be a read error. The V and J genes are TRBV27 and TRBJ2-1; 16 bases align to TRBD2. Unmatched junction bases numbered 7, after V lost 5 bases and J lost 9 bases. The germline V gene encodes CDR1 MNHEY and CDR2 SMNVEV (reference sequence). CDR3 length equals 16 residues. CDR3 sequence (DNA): TGTGCCAGCAGTCCCCTAGGGACTAGCGGGAGGGTTGAGCAGTTCTTC. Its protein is CASSPLGTSGRVEQFF.

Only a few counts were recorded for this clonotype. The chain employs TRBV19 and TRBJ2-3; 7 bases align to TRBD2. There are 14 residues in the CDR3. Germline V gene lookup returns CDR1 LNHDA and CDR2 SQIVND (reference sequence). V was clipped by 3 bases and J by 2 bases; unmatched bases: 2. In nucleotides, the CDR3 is TGTGCCAGTAGTATGGGACTAACCACAGATACGCAGTATTTT. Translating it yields CASSMGLTTDTQYF. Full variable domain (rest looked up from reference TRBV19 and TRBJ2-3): DGGITQSPKYLFRKEGQNVTLSCEQNLNHDAMYWYRQDPGQGLRLIYYSQIVNDFQKGDIAEGYSVSREKKESFPLTVTSAQKNPTAFYLCASSMGLTTDTQYFGPGTRLTVL.

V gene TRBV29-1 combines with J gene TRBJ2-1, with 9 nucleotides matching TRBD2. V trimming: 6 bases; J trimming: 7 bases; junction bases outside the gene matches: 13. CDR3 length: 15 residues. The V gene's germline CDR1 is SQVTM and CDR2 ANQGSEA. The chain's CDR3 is CSVTGGRATGNEQFF. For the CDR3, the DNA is TGCAGCGTGACTGGCGGGAGGGCCACCGGGAATGAGCAGTTCTTC.

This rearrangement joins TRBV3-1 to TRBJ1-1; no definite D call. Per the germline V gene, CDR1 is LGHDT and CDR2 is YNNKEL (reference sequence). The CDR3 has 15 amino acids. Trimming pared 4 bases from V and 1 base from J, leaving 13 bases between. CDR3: CASSPTRIPNTEAFF. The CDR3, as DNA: TGTGCCAGCAGCCCTACCAGGATACCGAACACTGAAGCTTTCTTT. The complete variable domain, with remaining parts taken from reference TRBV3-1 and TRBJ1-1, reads DTAVSQTPKYLVTQMGNDKSIKCEQNLGHDTMYWYKQDSKKFLKIMFSYNNKELIINETVPNRFSPKSPDKAHLNLHINSLELGDSAVYFCASSPTRIPNTEAFFGQGTRLTVV.

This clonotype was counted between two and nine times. The CDR3 spells CASSPRWEINTEAFF. CDR3 nucleotides: TGTGCCAGCAGCCCGAGGTGGGAAATTAACACTGAAGCTTTCTTT. J is TRBJ1-1 and V is TRBV11-2; D gene uncertain. CDR3 size: 15 residues. Germline V gene sequence: CDR1 SGHAT, CDR2 FQNNGV. The V end lost 5 bases, the J end lost 2 bases, and 15 bases lay between the germline ends.

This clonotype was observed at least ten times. The CDR3 DNA follows: TGTGCCAGCAGTTTAGACAAGAGGACCCAGTACTTC. Its protein is CASSLDKRTQYF. This chain uses TRBV12-3 or TRBV12-4 with TRBJ2-5; D is unclear. V lost 1 base, J lost 7 bases, and 7 bases lay in between. The CDR3 sequence is 12 residues long.

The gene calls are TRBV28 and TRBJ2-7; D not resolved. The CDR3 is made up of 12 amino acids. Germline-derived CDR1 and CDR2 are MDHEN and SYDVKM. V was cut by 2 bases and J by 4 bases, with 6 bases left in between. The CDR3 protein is CASSLGKYEQYF. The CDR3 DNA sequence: TGTGCCAGCAGTTTAGGGAAGTACGAGCAGTACTTC.

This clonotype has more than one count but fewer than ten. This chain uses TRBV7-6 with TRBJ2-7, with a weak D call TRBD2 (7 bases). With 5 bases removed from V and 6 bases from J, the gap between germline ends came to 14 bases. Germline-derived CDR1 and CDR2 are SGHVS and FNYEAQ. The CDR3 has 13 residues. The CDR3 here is CASSVGGGGEQYF. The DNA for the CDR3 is TGTGCCAGCAGCGTCGGAGGGGGGGGCGAGCAGTACTTC.

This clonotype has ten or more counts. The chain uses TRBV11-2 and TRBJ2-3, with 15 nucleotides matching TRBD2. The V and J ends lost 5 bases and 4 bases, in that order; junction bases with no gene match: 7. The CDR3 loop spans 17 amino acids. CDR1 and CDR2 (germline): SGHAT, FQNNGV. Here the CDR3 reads CASSPAGLAGGADTQYF. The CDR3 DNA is TGTGCCAGCAGCCCCGCAGGACTAGCGGGAGGGGCAGATACGCAGTATTTT.

CDR3 region: CASIKRQANYGYTF. The DNA of the CDR3 is TGTGCCAGCATTAAAAGACAGGCGAACTATGGCTACACCTTC. The chain joins TRBV5-8 to TRBJ1-2, with a tentative D call TRBD1 (6 bases). The V and J ends lost 6 bases and 2 bases respectively, with 14 bases between them. The CDR3 is made up of 14 amino acids. Germline CDR1 and CDR2: SGHTS and YDEGEE.

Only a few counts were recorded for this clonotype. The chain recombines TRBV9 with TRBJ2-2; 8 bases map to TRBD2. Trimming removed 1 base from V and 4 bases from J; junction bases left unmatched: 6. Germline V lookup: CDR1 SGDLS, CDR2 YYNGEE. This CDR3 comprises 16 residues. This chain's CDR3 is CASSVISSGGTGELFF. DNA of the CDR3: TGTGCCAGCAGCGTAATCAGCAGCGGGGGCACCGGGGAGCTGTTTTTT.

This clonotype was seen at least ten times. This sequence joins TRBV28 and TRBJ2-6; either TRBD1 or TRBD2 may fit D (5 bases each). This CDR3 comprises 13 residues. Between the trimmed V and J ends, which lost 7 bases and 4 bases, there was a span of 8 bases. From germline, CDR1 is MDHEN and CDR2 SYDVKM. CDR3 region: CASNGGGANVLTF. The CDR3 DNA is TGTGCCAGCAATGGGGGAGGGGCCAACGTCCTGACTTTC.